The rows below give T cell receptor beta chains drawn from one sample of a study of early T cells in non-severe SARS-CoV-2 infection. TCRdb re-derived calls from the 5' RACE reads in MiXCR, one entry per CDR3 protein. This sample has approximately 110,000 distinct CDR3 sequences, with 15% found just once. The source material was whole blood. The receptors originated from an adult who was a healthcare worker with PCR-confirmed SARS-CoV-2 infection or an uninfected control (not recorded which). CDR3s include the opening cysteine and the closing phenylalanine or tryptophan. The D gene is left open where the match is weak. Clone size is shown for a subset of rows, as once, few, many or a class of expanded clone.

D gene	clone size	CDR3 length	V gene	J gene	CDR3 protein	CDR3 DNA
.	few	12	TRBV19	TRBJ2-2	CASSGNTGELFF	TGTGCCAGTAGTGGGAACACCGGGGAGCTGTTTTTT
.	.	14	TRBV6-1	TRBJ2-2	CASSVLGNTGELFF	TGTGCCAGCAGCGTTCTAGGGAACACCGGGGAGCTGTTTTTT
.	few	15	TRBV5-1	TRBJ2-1	CASSPREFSYNEQFF	TGCGCCAGCAGCCCCAGGGAGTTCTCCTACAATGAGCAGTTCTTC
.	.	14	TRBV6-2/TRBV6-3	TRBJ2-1	CASSYRQGTPEQFF	TGTGCCAGCAGTTACCGCCAAGGGACACCTGAGCAGTTCTTC
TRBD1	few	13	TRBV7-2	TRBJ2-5	CASSLNRGETQYF	TGTGCCAGCAGCTTAAACAGGGGCGAGACCCAGTACTTC
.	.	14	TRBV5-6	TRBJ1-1	CASSLQRHWAEAFF	TGTGCCAGCAGCTTGCAGAGACATTGGGCTGAAGCTTTCTTT
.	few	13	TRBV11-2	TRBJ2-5	CASRRENQETQYF	TGTGCCAGCCGCAGGGAGAACCAAGAGACCCAGTACTTC
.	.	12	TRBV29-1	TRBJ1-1	CSVAQVNTEAFF	TGCAGCGTTGCCCAGGTGAACACTGAAGCTTTCTTT
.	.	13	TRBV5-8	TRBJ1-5	CASSLAGTQPQHF	TGTGCCAGCAGCTTGGCAGGCACTCAGCCCCAGCATTTT
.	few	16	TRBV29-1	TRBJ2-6	CSVEGAGSSGANVLTF	TGCAGCGTTGAAGGGGCCGGGAGCTCTGGGGCCAACGTCCTGACTTTC
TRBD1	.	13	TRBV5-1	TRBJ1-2	CASSWGQGNGYTF	TGCGCCAGCAGCTGGGGACAGGGGAATGGCTACACCTTC
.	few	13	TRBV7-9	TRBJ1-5	CASSLGQREPQHF	TGTGCCAGCAGCTTAGGACAGAGGGAGCCCCAGCATTTT
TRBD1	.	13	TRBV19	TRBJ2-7	CASSPTQGAEQYF	TGTGCCAGTAGCCCTACGCAGGGGGCCGAGCAGTACTTC
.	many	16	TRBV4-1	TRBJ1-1	CASSPLFGQLNTEAFF	TGCGCCAGCAGCCCACTATTCGGACAGCTGAACACTGAAGCTTTCTTT